This TCR beta chain was captured by sequencing in a study of blood T cells in healthy people across ages. About this clonotype itself: An end of the junction does not agree with germline; a read error may underlie this.

The CDR3 length is 16 residues. Per the germline V gene, CDR1 is LGHNA and CDR2 is YSLEER. Then a second PCR, running about 6 to 12 cycles, was carried out with a sample-barcoded 5' primer and a J-beta primer mix. TCRdb fed the 5' RACE reads into MiXCR, producing one record per CDR3 protein. The sample carries roughly 800,000 distinct CDR3 sequences, 58% recorded once. The rearrangement joins TRBV4-3 to TRBJ1-5; 9 bases fit TRBD1. This receptor was identified in a young man in good health. The sample consisted of blood. This chain's CDR3 is CASSQGTGSSNQPQHF. CDR3 sequence (DNA): TGCGCCAGCAGCCAGGGGACAGGGAGCAGCAATCAGCCTCAGCATTTT.